Listed below are T cell receptor beta chains from one sample, sequenced in a study of blood T cells in healthy people across ages. TCRdb redid the calling of the 5' RACE reads with MiXCR, one entry per CDR3 protein. The top ten clones hold about 27% of a sample with about 780,000 distinct CDR3 sequences, 60% to 80% of them seen once. Material: blood. These receptors all come from a young man in good health. CDR3s include the opening cysteine and the closing phenylalanine or tryptophan. D genes are given only for firm matches. Only some rows state a clone size, as once, few, many or a class for expanded clones.

>TRBJ2-3|TRBV29-1|NA|NA
TGCAGCGTTGAGGAGACTAGCACAGATACGCAGTATTTT
CSVEETSTDTQYF
>TRBJ1-1|TRBV20-1|NA|NA
TGCAGTGCTCCCCCGGGGACGGTAGGGACTGAAGCTTTCTTT
CSAPPGTVGTEAFF
>TRBJ1-6|TRBV25-1|TRBD1|NA
TGTGCCAGCAGTGAGGACAGGGGGAATTCACCCCTCCACTTT
CASSEDRGNSPLHF
>TRBJ2-1|TRBV5-1|NA|few
TGCGCCAGCAGCTTGGGAGCTAAAGGCAATGAGCAGTTCTTC
CASSLGAKGNEQFF
>TRBJ2-7|TRBV18|NA|few
TGTGCCAGCTCAACACTAGGGGGTGACTCCTACGAGCAGTACTTC
CASSTLGGDSYEQYF
>TRBJ2-5|TRBV19|NA|NA
TGTGCCAGTAAAGGTTCCTCGGAGACCCAGTACTTC
CASKGSSETQYF
>TRBJ2-4|TRBV10-3|TRBD1|NA
TGTGCCATCAGTACAGGGGGTGGAGAGCAGTACTTC
CAISTGGGEQYF
>TRBJ2-1|TRBV7-3|NA|once
TGTGCCAGCAGCTCCACGAGTCCAAGCTCCTACAATGAGCAGTTCTTC
CASSSTSPSSYNEQFF
>TRBJ2-6|TRBV20-1|NA|NA
TGCAGTGCTAGAGGACTGACGTACTCTGGGGCCAACGTCCTGACTTTC
CSARGLTYSGANVLTF
>TRBJ2-1|TRBV20-1|NA|once
TGCAGTGCTCACGTCCGATTCGGGGGGCCTCCAAACAATGAGCAGTTCTTC
CSAHVRFGGPPNNEQFF
>TRBJ1-4|TRBV3-1|NA|NA
TGTGCCAGCAGCCCCATTCCTGGGAAACTGTTTTTT
CASSPIPGKLFF
>TRBJ2-4|TRBV4-3|TRBD2|NA
TGCGCCAGCAGCCAAGACCTAGCGGGGGATCCCATTCAGTACTTC
CASSQDLAGDPIQYF
>TRBJ1-5|TRBV10-3|TRBD1|NA
TGTGCCATCAGTGAGACAGGACAGGGGATTCAGCCCCAGCATTTT
CAISETGQGIQPQHF
>TRBJ2-3|TRBV7-2|NA|NA
TGTGCCAGCAGCTTAAACGGGGGACGTCACACAGATACGCAGTATTTT
CASSLNGGRHTDTQYF
>TRBJ2-3|TRBV7-3|NA|NA
TGTGCCAGCAGCTTCGGAGCGGCCACAGATACGCAGTATTTT
CASSFGAATDTQYF
>TRBJ2-3|TRBV6-2/TRBV6-3|TRBD2|NA
TGTGCCAGCAGTTATGATCCCCTAGCGGGGGGTTGGACAGATACGCAGTATTTT
CASSYDPLAGGWTDTQYF
>TRBJ1-1|TRBV6-5|NA|NA
TGTGCCACCCAGGGACGGAGCACTGAAGCTTTCTTT
CATQGRSTEAFF
>TRBJ2-5|TRBV5-1|NA|NA
TGCGCCAGCAGGTCCCCAGGCCAAGAGACCCAGTACTTC
CASRSPGQETQYF
>TRBJ2-5|TRBV12-3/TRBV12-4|TRBD1|NA
TGTGCCAGCAGTCCCCGGGACAGGGGATATGAGACCCAGTACTTC
CASSPRDRGYETQYF
>TRBJ1-1|TRBV7-3|TRBD1|NA
TGTGCCAGCAGCACCAGGAGTCTGGGACAGGGAAACACTGAAGCTTTCTTT
CASSTRSLGQGNTEAFF
>TRBJ2-1|TRBV5-1|TRBD2|NA
TGCGCCAGCAGCTTAGGACTAGCGGGGATCGGCGAGCAGTTCTTC
CASSLGLAGIGEQFF
>TRBJ1-6|TRBV3-1|NA|NA
TGTGCCAGCAGCCAAGGAGGGGAGGGGAAAGGATCACCCCTCCACTTT
CASSQGGEGKGSPLHF
>TRBJ1-5|TRBV20-1|TRBD1|NA
TGCAGTGCCTCGGACGACAGGGAAAGAAATCAGCCCCAGCATTTT
CSASDDRERNQPQHF
>TRBJ2-7|TRBV12-3/TRBV12-4|NA|NA
TGTGCCAGCAGTTTGGGGGGACACTTGACCTACGAGCAGTACTTC
CASSLGGHLTYEQYF
>TRBJ1-2|TRBV6-5|NA|few
TGTGCCAGCAGTGACTCGAATGCCTATGGCTACACCTTC
CASSDSNAYGYTF
>TRBJ2-7|TRBV7-2|NA|NA
TGTGCCAGCAGCTTCGGGCTAGCGATCTACGAGCAGTACTTC
CASSFGLAIYEQYF
>TRBJ2-1|TRBV5-1|NA|once
TGCGCCAGCAACTTGGCCGTAGCGGTGGGCCGCAATGAGCAGTTCTTC
CASNLAVAVGRNEQFF
>TRBJ1-2|TRBV6-6|NA|NA
TGTGCCAGCAGTACTAGAGTCTATGGCTACACCTTC
CASSTRVYGYTF
>TRBJ2-5|TRBV4-3|NA|NA
TGCGCCAGCAGCCAAGAATTTCGGCGGGTTGGGAGAGAGACCCAGTACTTC
CASSQEFRRVGRETQYF
>TRBJ1-4|TRBV6-2/TRBV6-3|NA|NA
TGTGCCAGCAGGCCCGGGACGGCCGGTAAAAAACTGTTTTTT
CASRPGTAGKKLFF
>TRBJ2-3|TRBV6-1|NA|NA
TGTGCCAGCAGTGGCCTGGGACGGACCAGGGGTGAGGCGCAGTATTTT
CASSGLGRTRGEAQYF
>TRBJ2-3|TRBV4-3|NA|few
TGCGCCAGCAGCCAAGAAGACGGACTAGGGGGAATCACAGATACGCAGTATTTT
CASSQEDGLGGITDTQYF
>TRBJ1-2|TRBV6-5|NA|few
TGTGCCAGCATGGGGTATGACTATGGCTACACCTTC
CASMGYDYGYTF
>TRBJ2-1|TRBV9|TRBD1|NA
TGTGCCAGCAGCCCTTCCGGGACAGCGAACAATGAGCAGTTCTTC
CASSPSGTANNEQFF
>TRBJ2-5|TRBV29-1|TRBD2|few
TGCAGCTCAGCGGGGGGCCTGTACCAAGAGACCCAGTACTTC
CSSAGGLYQETQYF
>TRBJ1-2|TRBV27|NA|NA
TGTGCCAGCAGTTTTGACAGACTAGGGTCCCCCTATGGCTACACCTTC
CASSFDRLGSPYGYTF
>TRBJ2-1|TRBV12-3/TRBV12-4|NA|NA
TGTGCCAGCACTACTTGGGGTTTTAATGAGCAGTTCTTC
CASTTWGFNEQFF
>TRBJ2-3|TRBV20-1|TRBD2|NA
TGCAGTGTCGGGGGGACTTTCACAGATACGCAGTATTTT
CSVGGTFTDTQYF
>TRBJ2-3|TRBV9|TRBD2|NA
TGTGCCAGCAGCGGACCGGGACTAGCGGAACCTGCAGATACGCAGTATTTT
CASSGPGLAEPADTQYF
>TRBJ2-7|TRBV20-1|NA|once
TGCAGTGCTAGAGTCCACAGTATCTACGAGCAGTACTTC
CSARVHSIYEQYF
>TRBJ2-1|TRBV10-3|TRBD1|NA
TGTGCCATCACTACGACAGGGGAGGTATCCTACAATGAGCAGTTCTTC
CAITTTGEVSYNEQFF
>TRBJ2-5|TRBV7-2|NA|once
TGTGCCGGCATTCAAGACTTCCAAGAGACCCAGTACTTC
CAGIQDFQETQYF
>TRBJ2-1|TRBV29-1|TRBD2|few
TGCAGCGTCGGTGGACTAGCGGGGTTTGACAATGAGCAGTTCTTC
CSVGGLAGFDNEQFF
>TRBJ2-3|TRBV12-3/TRBV12-4|TRBD2|NA
TGTGCCAGCAGGGGACTAGCGGCGGATACGCAGTATTTT
CASRGLAADTQYF
>TRBJ2-7|TRBV12-3/TRBV12-4|TRBD1|NA
TGTGCCAGCAGTTTAAAGGGGACAGGGTCCTACGAGCAGTACTTC
CASSLKGTGSYEQYF
>TRBJ1-2|TRBV4-2|NA|NA
TGTGCCAGCAGCCAAGTGGGCACCCCTAACTATGGCTACACCTTC
CASSQVGTPNYGYTF
>TRBJ1-4|TRBV4-2|TRBD1|NA
TGTGCCAGCAGCCAAGAGACAGGGTCTGGAGAAAAACTGTTTTTT
CASSQETGSGEKLFF